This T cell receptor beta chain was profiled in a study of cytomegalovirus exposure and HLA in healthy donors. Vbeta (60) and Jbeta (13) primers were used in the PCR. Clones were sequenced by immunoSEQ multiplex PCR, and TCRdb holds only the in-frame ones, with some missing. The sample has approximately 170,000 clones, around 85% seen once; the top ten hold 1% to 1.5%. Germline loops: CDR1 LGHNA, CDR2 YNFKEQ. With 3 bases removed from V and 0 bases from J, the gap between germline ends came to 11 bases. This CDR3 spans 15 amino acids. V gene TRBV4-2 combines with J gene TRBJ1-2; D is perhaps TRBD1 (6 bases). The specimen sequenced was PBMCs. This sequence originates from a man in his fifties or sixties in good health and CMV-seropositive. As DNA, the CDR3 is TGTGCCAGCAGCCAGGACAGAGGAGCTAACTATGGCTACACCTTC. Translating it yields CASSQDRGANYGYTF.